Described below is a single T cell receptor beta chain sequence and its context. The template was RNA from unsorted bulk tissue. The normal lung tissue was taken more than 3 cm from the tumor edge. This entry belongs to a study of tumor and adjacent non-tumor tissue in lung cancer. This CDR3 region has 15 residues. Germline V gives CDR1 SGDLS, CDR2 YYNGEE. Three rounds of nested PCR, following a modified ARM-PCR protocol, produced the TCRbeta library. TCRdb re-derived calls from the multiplex PCR reads in MiXCR, one entry per CDR3 protein. The sample lists roughly 43,000 distinct CDR3 sequences, roughly 60% occurring once.

The sample consisted of distant non-tumor lung tissue. The chain carries TRBV9 and TRBJ2-3, with no clear D. The closer fit of TRBJ1-5 to the DNA end suggests the J call may be wrong. The receptor was isolated from a man aged 50 to 60 with non-small cell lung cancer. The CDR3 region has the DNA TGTGCCAGCAGCGTAAGGCGGGAACTCACAGATACGCAGCATTTT. Protein sequence: CASSVRRELTDTQHF.